These 20 T cell receptor beta chains share one sample of origin, sequenced in a study of cytomegalovirus exposure and HLA in healthy donors. Vbeta (60) and Jbeta (13) primers were used in the PCR. Repertoires were generated with immunoSEQ multiplex PCR, while TCRdb's copy carries only in-frame clones and drops some. Of 180,000 or so clones listed, 75% are singletons. Sequenced sample: PBMCs. The receptors come from a woman in her 40s in good health and CMV-seropositive.

The chain uses TRBV28 and TRBJ1-2; tentatively, D is TRBD1 (6 bases). Germline CDR1 reads MDHEN; CDR2 reads SYDVKM. Trimming removed 6 bases at V and 8 bases at J, with 16 bases between. The CDR3 length is 13 residues. The CDR3 DNA is TGTGCCAGCAGAGCAGGGGCCTTATGGGGCTACACCTTC. Residues: CASRAGALWGYTF.

Details on this clone: At one of its ends the junction is not consistent with the germline gene, which may arise from a read error. This rearrangement joins TRBV7-9 to TRBJ1-1; TRBD1 is a possible D gene (5 bases). Germline CDR1 and CDR2: SEHNR and FQNEAQ (reference sequence). The CDR3 has 13 residues. The CDR3 reads CSSSPAGRTEAFF. In DNA form, the CDR3 reads TGTTCCAGCAGCCCAGCGGGGCGGACTGAAGCTTTCTTT.

Only one count was recorded for this clone. The V call is TRBV19, the J call TRBJ1-1; weak D call: TRBD1 (5 bases). This CDR3 spans 13 amino acids. Trimming removed 7 bases from V and 1 base from J, with 10 bases in between. CDR1 LNHDA and CDR2 SQIVND come from the germline V gene (reference sequence). The CDR3: CASIPDKNTEAFF. Written as DNA, the CDR3 is TGTGCCAGTATACCGGACAAGAACACTGAAGCTTTCTTT.

The chain uses TRBV2 and TRBJ2-5, with TRBD2 identical over 11 bases. Looked up from germline, CDR1 is SNHLY and CDR2 is FYNNEI. The CDR3 extends over 15 amino acids. V was pared by 4 bases and J by 5 bases, with 6 bases of the junction left unmatched. The CDR3 sequence is CASSVPSGRLETQYF. For the CDR3, the DNA is TGTGCCAGCAGTGTCCCTAGCGGGAGGTTGGAGACCCAGTACTTC.

CDR3 DNA: TGTGCCAGCAGATGGACTAGCGGAAGCACAGATACGCAGTATTTT. Translating gives CASRWTSGSTDTQYF. This chain joins TRBV6-4 and TRBJ2-3, with 10 bases identical to TRBD2. Germline V gene data show CDR1 as MRHNA and CDR2 as SNTAGT. Trimming at V came to 6 bases and at J to 0 bases, leaving 3 bases not matched to a gene. The CDR3 has 15 amino acids.

This clone was seen more than once but under ten times. The V call is TRBV11-2, the J call TRBJ1-1; no reliable D call. Trimming took off 2 bases at V and 10 bases at J, with 14 bases between the two ends. Germline CDR1 reads SGHAT; CDR2 reads FQNNGV. The CDR3 is 13 amino acids. CDR3 region: CASSLREAVGAFF. The CDR3 coding sequence is TGTGCCAGCAGCTTAAGGGAGGCTGTCGGAGCTTTCTTT.

This CDR3 reads CASSFLTGGEGYEQYF. The CDR3 nucleotides are TGTGCCAGCAGCTTCCTTACAGGGGGCGAAGGGTACGAGCAGTACTTC. The chain employs TRBV7-9 and TRBJ2-7, with 9 nucleotides matching TRBD1. The CDR3 length is 16 residues. J gave up 4 bases and V 3 bases, and 10 bases lay outside the gene matches. Germline CDR1 SEHNR, CDR2 FQNEAQ (reference sequence).

In regard to this clone: Other DNA sequences in this sample translate to the same CDR3. The chain carries TRBV6-5 and TRBJ2-1; 10 bases agree with TRBD2. This CDR3 comprises 14 residues. After removal of 2 bases from V and 6 bases from J, the junction contained 1 base not matched to a gene. From germline, CDR1 is MNHEY and CDR2 SVGAGI. The CDR3: CASSYRTSGNEQFF. Written as DNA, the CDR3 is TGTGCCAGCAGTTACCGGACTAGCGGCAATGAGCAGTTCTTC.

The rearrangement uses TRBV10-2 and TRBJ2-7; TRBD2 aligns across 13 bases. Trimming cost V 7 bases and J 3 bases; bases outside gene matches: 3. Germline V gene data show CDR1 as WSHSY and CDR2 as SAAADI. The CDR3 loop spans 14 amino acids. CDR3 sequence: CASKGLAGLYEQYF. The CDR3 nucleotides are TGCGCCAGCAAGGGACTAGCGGGGCTCTACGAGCAGTACTTC.

The chain joins TRBV28 to TRBJ2-1; 8 bases agree with TRBD2. This CDR3 is 14 amino acids long. V lost 11 bases, J lost 1 base, and 7 bases stayed unmatched. Germline-derived CDR1 and CDR2 are MDHEN and SYDVKM. The CDR3 region has the DNA TGTGCCGCGGGGGGCCCACTATCCTACAATGAGCAGTTCTTC. It encodes CAAGGPLSYNEQFF.

This clone was picked up one time. The chain combines TRBV11-2 with TRBJ2-1; D might be TRBD2 (5 bases). The CDR3 consists of 12 residues. The germline V gene has CDR1 SGHAT and CDR2 FQNNGV. The V gene lost 7 bases and the J gene lost 7 bases, with 11 bases spanning the gap. This CDR3 is CASTSSRNEQFF. CDR3 in DNA: TGTGCCAGCACTAGCTCCCGGAATGAGCAGTTCTTC.

In this sample, this clone turned up once. The V and J genes are TRBV4-2 and TRBJ2-5, with 7 bases matching TRBD2. Judging by the DNA end, TRBJ2-7 fits better; the J call may be wrong. CDR3 length: 15 residues. The germline V gene has CDR1 LGHNA and CDR2 YNFKEQ. CDR3 residues: CASSQEERDRYEQYF. The CDR3 DNA reads as TGTGCCAGCAGCCAAGAGGAGCGGGATCGGTACGAGCAGTACTTC.

The rearrangement links TRBV6-1 to TRBJ1-1; the match to TRBD1 covers 9 bases. This CDR3 is 16 amino acids long. V shed 0 bases and J 7 bases; nucleotides not matched to a gene: 9. Germline CDR1 is MNHNS and CDR2 is SASEGT. CDR3 loop: CASSEAYPGTGYEAFF. CDR3 nucleotide sequence: TGTGCCAGCAGTGAAGCCTATCCCGGGACAGGGTATGAAGCTTTCTTT.

The gene calls are TRBV6-1 and TRBJ2-5, with D perhaps matching TRBD1 (5 bases). The tail of the sequence fits TRBJ2-7 better, so the J call may be wrong. Germline assignment: CDR1 MNHNS and CDR2 SASEGT. The CDR3 spans 14 residues. Written as DNA, the CDR3 is TGTGCCAGCAGCAACGGGCAGGGTGGGTACGAGCAGTACTTC. This gives the protein CASSNGQGGYEQYF.

The table lists this clone with a count of one. The chain joins TRBV29-1 to TRBJ2-7; TRBD2 agrees at 7 bases. CDR3 length: 14 residues. Germline CDR1 SQVTM, CDR2 ANQGSEA. V trimming: 7 bases; J trimming: 2 bases; junction bases outside the gene matches: 11. CDR3: CSAITASGPYEQYF. CDR3 bases: TGCAGCGCAATAACGGCTAGCGGACCCTACGAGCAGTACTTC.

This clone was recorded once. The chain carries TRBV27 and TRBJ1-5, with a weak D call TRBD1 (6 bases). This CDR3 has 14 amino acids. Germline CDR1 and CDR2: MNHEY and SMNVEV (reference sequence). V was cut by 5 bases and J by 0 bases, with 8 bases left in between. The CDR3 loop is CASSPQGSNQPQHF. The CDR3 region has the DNA TGTGCCAGCAGTCCACAGGGTAGCAATCAGCCCCAGCATTTT.

The chain joins TRBV6-5 to TRBJ1-1; no reliable D call. Trimming cost V 6 bases and J 7 bases, with 9 bases left between them. CDR1 and CDR2 from the germline V gene are MNHEY and SVGAGI. The CDR3 covers 11 residues. CDR3 bases: TGTGCCAGCAGAACTCACGTTGAAGCTTTCTTT. Protein product: CASRTHVEAFF.

The chain links TRBV28 to TRBJ2-2, with TRBD1 identical over 12 bases. This CDR3 comprises 17 residues. V lost 6 bases, J lost 7 bases, and 12 bases stayed unmatched. The germline V gene has CDR1 MDHEN and CDR2 SYDVKM. CDR3 protein: CASSPTWDRGRGGELFF. CDR3 in DNA: TGTGCCAGCAGCCCTACCTGGGACAGGGGGCGCGGCGGGGAGCTGTTTTTT.

The chain links TRBV19 to TRBJ1-1; unclear D gene. The CDR3 consists of 13 residues. Germline CDR1 LNHDA, CDR2 SQIVND (reference sequence). V lost 3 bases, J lost 11 bases, and 16 bases lay in between. CDR3 nucleotide sequence: TGTGCCAGTAGTATTTGGGGTCAGCGGGAGGCTTTCTTT. Encoded protein: CASSIWGQREAFF.

The chain recombines TRBV6-1 with TRBJ2-7, with 8 bases identical to TRBD1. The CDR3 spans 12 residues. Germline CDR1 reads MNHNS; CDR2 reads SASEGT. V lost 10 bases to trimming and J lost 2 bases; unmatched junction nucleotides: 4. CDR3 region: CAIRTGTYEQYF. The CDR3 bases are TGTGCCATTCGGACAGGGACCTACGAGCAGTACTTC.